These T cell receptor beta chains were read from a single sample in a study of shared clonotypes between healthy human individuals. Profiling relied on immunoSEQ multiplex PCR, and the TCRdb table lists in-frame clones only, not all of them. The sample holds under 1,100,000 clones, approximately 76% seen once. Sample: memory CD4+ T cells sorted from blood. These receptors came from a man in his late teens or twenties in good health. The CDR3 runs from the conserved cysteine through the conserved F or W. Fields, in order: clone size, J gene, D gene, V gene, CDR3 DNA, CDR3 protein. A D gene is named only where the DNA matches it firmly. Clone size is not always given. Where it is, it says once, few, many or a class for expanded clones.

>.|TRBJ1-1|.|TRBV6-1
TGTGCCAGCAGTTCTTGGGAGCCGAACACTGAAGCTTTCTTT
CASSSWEPNTEAFF
>.|TRBJ2-1|.|TRBV11-3
TGTGCCAGCAGCTTAGATGGGGGGAGCAATGAGCAGTTCTTC
CASSLDGGSNEQFF
>.|TRBJ1-1|TRBD1|TRBV5-1
TGCGCCAGCAGCGGGGGACAGGGGATATCTGAAGCTTTCTTT
CASSGGQGISEAFF
>.|TRBJ2-7|.|TRBV18
TGTGCCAGCTCACCGATCATCGGTAGGAGCTCCTACGAGCAGTACTTC
CASSPIIGRSSYEQYF
>once|TRBJ2-1|TRBD2|TRBV5-1
TGCGCCAGCAGCACTAGCGGGAGCTCCAATGAGCAGTTCTTC
CASSTSGSSNEQFF
>.|TRBJ2-2|.|TRBV19
TGTGCCAGTAGTATAGATAGATCCGGGGAGCTGTTTTTT
CASSIDRSGELFF
>.|TRBJ2-5|.|TRBV7-9
TGTGCCAGCAGCAAACCTAGTCCTCAGACCCAGTACTTC
CASSKPSPQTQYF
>.|TRBJ1-2|.|TRBV5-1
TGCGCCAGCAGCTCGAATCAGGGCTTGAATGGCTACACCTTC
CASSSNQGLNGYTF
>once|TRBJ1-1|.|TRBV21-1
TGTGCCAGCCCCCAAGGCCCGAACACTGAAGCTTTCTTT
CASPQGPNTEAFF
>once|TRBJ2-1|.|TRBV4-3
TGCGCCAGCAGCCAAGATGCGGGGAGAATCAATGAGCAGTTCTTC
CASSQDAGRINEQFF
>.|TRBJ2-3|.|TRBV27
TGTGCCAGCAGTCCCCGCGATTTGGGGCGCGCAGATACGCAGTATTTT
CASSPRDLGRADTQYF
>few|TRBJ1-1|.|TRBV6-5
TGTGCCAGCAGTTACAGGGGTAAAGCTTTCTTT
CASSYRGKAFF
>.|TRBJ2-3|.|TRBV2
TGTGCCAGCGGGCGCAGAGGCGCAGATACGCAGTATTTT
CASGRRGADTQYF
>many|TRBJ1-1|.|TRBV28
TGTGCCAGCAGTTCGACAGCACTGAACACTGAAGCTTTCTTT
CASSSTALNTEAFF
>.|TRBJ1-4|.|TRBV27
TGTGCCAGCAGTTTGGGCGGTGCAACTAATGAAAAACTGTTTTTT
CASSLGGATNEKLFF
>once|TRBJ2-7|.|TRBV2
TGTGCCTGCGAGAGGGGACCCCCGTTTCCTTACGAGCAGTACTTC
CACERGPPFPYEQYF
>once|TRBJ1-2|.|TRBV19
TGTGCCAGTAGCGAACAGAGTAACTATGGCTACACCTTC
CASSEQSNYGYTF
>.|TRBJ1-5|.|TRBV30
TGTGCCTGGAATAGAGGAGGTCAGCCCCAGCATTTT
CAWNRGGQPQHF
>.|TRBJ2-3|.|TRBV18
TGTGCCAGCTCCAGCGAGGGGGTCACAGATACGCAGTATTTT
CASSSEGVTDTQYF
>.|TRBJ2-3|.|TRBV5-5
TGTGCCAGCAGCTTGTGGGGCAGCACAGATACGCAGTATTTT
CASSLWGSTDTQYF
>.|TRBJ2-2|TRBD2|TRBV7-2
TGTGCCAGCAGCCGGACTAGCGGGACGGTCGGGGAGCTGTTTTTT
CASSRTSGTVGELFF
>once|TRBJ1-5|TRBD1|TRBV9
TGTGCCAGCAGCGAGGGACAGGGGGCTAACCAGCCCCAGCATTTT
CASSEGQGANQPQHF
>.|TRBJ1-5|.|TRBV30
TGTGCCTGGGGGGTAGAGGGGACGGTCAATCAGCCCCAGCATTTT
CAWGVEGTVNQPQHF
>few|TRBJ2-4|.|TRBV13
TGTGCCAGCAGCTTATCTCGGCTAGCCAAAAACATTCAGTACTTC
CASSLSRLAKNIQYF
>.|TRBJ2-7|TRBD2|TRBV7-2
TGTGCCAGCAGTTATAGCGGGAGGGCCGGAGAGCAGTACTTC
CASSYSGRAGEQYF
>.|TRBJ2-3|.|TRBV10-3
TGTGCCATCAGTGAACAGAGGGGAAGCACAGATACGCAGTATTTT
CAISEQRGSTDTQYF
>.|TRBJ2-1|.|TRBV7-9
TGTGCCAGGCTCGCGGGTGAGCAGTTCTTC
CARLAGEQFF
>.|TRBJ2-1|TRBD1|TRBV6-6
TGTGCCGGCCGGGACAGGGGCTACAATGAGCAGTTCTTC
CAGRDRGYNEQFF
>.|TRBJ1-6|.|TRBV7-9
TGTGCCAGCAGCTTATCCCATTTGGGTAGTGGTTCACCCCTCCACTTT
CASSLSHLGSGSPLHF
>.|TRBJ2-1|.|TRBV5-4
TGTGCCAGCAGCTTCCACAATGAGCAGTTCTTC
CASSFHNEQFF
>.|TRBJ2-1|TRBD1|TRBV29-1
TGCAGCGCAGGGGGCAATGAGCAGTTCTTC
CSAGGNEQFF
>once|TRBJ2-1|TRBD2|TRBV10-1
TGCGCCAGAGAGCGGGGTGACTACAATGAGCAGTTCTTC
CARERGDYNEQFF
>few|TRBJ2-5|.|TRBV9
TGTGCCAGCAGCGTGCAGGGCGAAGAGACCCAGTACTTC
CASSVQGEETQYF
>.|TRBJ1-5|.|TRBV6-6
TGTGCCAGCAGTTATAATCCGCAGGGACACAATCAGCCCCAGCATTTT
CASSYNPQGHNQPQHF
>.|TRBJ1-5|.|TRBV7-3
TGTGCCAGCAGCCTCACAGGGAATCAGCCCCAGCATTTT
CASSLTGNQPQHF
>few|TRBJ2-7|TRBD1|TRBV6-4
TGTGCCAGCAGTGCGCACGGACAGGGGGTGAGGTACGAGCAGTACTTC
CASSAHGQGVRYEQYF
>.|TRBJ2-7|TRBD2|TRBV6-5
TGTGCCAGCCGACTTCGCGGGAGTGACTACGAGCAGTACTTC
CASRLRGSDYEQYF
>.|TRBJ2-7|TRBD2|TRBV7-9
TGTGCCAGCAGCTTAGCGGCGGGAGGGCCATACGAGCAGTACTTC
CASSLAAGGPYEQYF
>.|TRBJ1-6|.|TRBV6-5
TGTGCCAGCAGTTACAAAGGGGCACCCCTCCACTTT
CASSYKGAPLHF
>.|TRBJ1-1|TRBD1|TRBV5-6
TGTGCCAGCAGCTTGCCCGGGACAGGGGACACTGAAGCTTTCTTT
CASSLPGTGDTEAFF
>.|TRBJ2-1|TRBD2|TRBV9
TGTGCCAGCAGCCTAACCCCTAGCGGAATTTACAATGAGCAGTTCTTC
CASSLTPSGIYNEQFF
>.|TRBJ2-3|TRBD1|TRBV9
TGTGCCAGCAGCCCAGAGGGGGCGATGGGCTGGGGGTTTCGCACAGATACGCAGTATTTT
CASSPEGAMGWGFRTDTQYF
>.|TRBJ2-1|TRBD1|TRBV2
TGTGCCAGTCTTGACAGGGGGCGAAGCAATGAGCAGTTCTTC
CASLDRGRSNEQFF
>.|TRBJ1-4|.|TRBV28
TGTGCCAGCAGTTCCCGCTGGCAGGGCCCAACTAATGAAAAACTGTTTTTT
CASSSRWQGPTNEKLFF
>once|TRBJ2-3|TRBD1|TRBV27
TGTGCCAGCAGTTTGGTACAGGGGCGGGGCACAGATACGCAGTATTTT
CASSLVQGRGTDTQYF
>.|TRBJ2-1|.|TRBV10-1
TGCGCCAGCAGTGAGTCGATCATCGATGAGCAGTTCTTC
CASSESIIDEQFF
>.|TRBJ2-3|.|TRBV5-1
TGCGCCAGCAGCTTGGAGAAAACTAGCACAGATACGCAGTATTTT
CASSLEKTSTDTQYF
>.|TRBJ1-2|.|TRBV6-1
TGTGCCAGCGAGGCCAGGGGAAGGTATGGCTACACCTTC
CASEARGRYGYTF
>.|TRBJ1-5|.|TRBV5-1
TGCGCCAGCAGCCGGGAAAGCAATCAGCCCCAGCATTTT
CASSRESNQPQHF
>.|TRBJ2-5|.|TRBV28
TGTGCCAGCAGTTTAGGGGGACGAGAGACCCAGTACTTC
CASSLGGRETQYF
>.|TRBJ1-1|.|TRBV27
TGTGCCAGTGGGCCGGGGGGCGGAAACACTGAAGCTTTCTTT
CASGPGGGNTEAFF
>.|TRBJ2-5|.|TRBV7-3
TGTGCCAGCAGTCTTAGGGGCCAGATCCAAGAGACCCAGTACTTC
CASSLRGQIQETQYF